This T cell receptor beta chain was sequenced during a study of T cell repertoires in cytomegalovirus infection (dated by TCRdb to about 2019). Context from the whole study: Donor HLA type was relevant to the analysis, as public TCR beta signatures indicated carriage of CMV infection together with the matching HLA type. The paper as a whole reports these results and caveats: In both this cohort and an independent cohort of several hundred donors, the cumulative frequency of public TCR beta family members distinguished carriers of CMV infection plus the relevant HLA type. The ex vivo response was dominated by HLA-C-restricted CMV-specific TCR beta clonotypes, which also provided the single most frequent clonotype in two of eight donors.

CDR1 is given as MNHEY and CDR2 as SMNVEV, both from the germline V gene (reference sequence). The cysteine opens and the phenylalanine closes a CDR3 of 14 amino acids. Here the CDR3 DNA is all that survives: 42 bases in frame from base 1. V drops 6 bases and J drops 1 base, leaving 13 bases in between. Sequencing was performed on an Illumina HiSeq 1500. TCRdb passed the public sequencing reads through fastp at Q25 and MiXCR, retaining productive beta sequences. Rows with one shared CDR3 protein collapse into an entry with the most common genes and DNA. In this sample the table shows around 530,000 distinct CDR3 sequences, around 27% of which occur a single time. The ten top clones hold over 10% of the sample. This clonotype was recorded a few times. Its specific antigen is unknown. Within one base of it there is no much larger clone, and no base qualities were kept.

Sequenced material: PBMCs. The TCR was taken from a human donor in good health (CMV status not recorded). Some clones in this sample may be carry-over from other donors' samples. The chain joins TRBV27 to TRBJ2-7; confidence is insufficient to name the D gene. The DNA is TGTGCCAGCAGCTTCGGCCCGCTTTCCTACGAGCAGTACTTC. Its amino acids are CASSFGPLSYEQYF.